This T cell receptor (beta chain) was captured in a study of cytotoxic CD8 clonotypes in ibrutinib-treated CLL. On this clone itself: Antigen: not known.

Whole-study findings and limits: Sampling of sustained-remission and progressing patients occurred at differing times. Baseline clonality, higher than in age-matched healthy donors, tracked circulating CD8+ T-cell counts. Public clonotypes were rare and shrank or held steady on treatment.

Sequencing was performed with immunoSEQ multiplex PCR; in TCRdb, only in-frame clones are kept and a portion is missing. The sample includes under 35,000 clones, roughly 69% of them seen just once. Germline V CDR1 and CDR2: SGHRS, YFSETQ. V lost 2 bases to trimming and J lost 4 bases; unmatched junction nucleotides: 6. CDR3 length equals 15 residues. The TCR was taken from a human donor with chronic lymphocytic leukemia. The sample consisted of PBMCs, taken after 24 months of ibrutinib treatment. The genes are TRBV5-1 and TRBJ2-5; 9 bases are shared with TRBD2. The CDR3 region has the DNA TGCGCCAGCAGCTTAGCGGGGGGCCGAACAGAGACCCAGTACTTC. It is translated as CASSLAGGRTETQYF.